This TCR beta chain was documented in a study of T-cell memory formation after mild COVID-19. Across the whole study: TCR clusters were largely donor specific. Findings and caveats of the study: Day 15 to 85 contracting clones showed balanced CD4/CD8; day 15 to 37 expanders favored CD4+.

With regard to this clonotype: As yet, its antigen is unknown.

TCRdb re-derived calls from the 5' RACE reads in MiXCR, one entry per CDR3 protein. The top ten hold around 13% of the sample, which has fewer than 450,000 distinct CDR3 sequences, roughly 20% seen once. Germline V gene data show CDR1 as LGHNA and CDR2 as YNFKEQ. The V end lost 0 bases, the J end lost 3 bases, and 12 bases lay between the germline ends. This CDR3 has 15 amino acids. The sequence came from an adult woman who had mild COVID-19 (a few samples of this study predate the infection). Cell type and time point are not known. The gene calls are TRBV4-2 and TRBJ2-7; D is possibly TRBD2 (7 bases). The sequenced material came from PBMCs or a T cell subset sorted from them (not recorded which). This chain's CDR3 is CASSQERGAGYEQYF. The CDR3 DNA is TGTGCCAGCAGCCAAGAACGGGGGGCAGGCTACGAGCAGTACTTC.